The following is a T cell receptor beta chain sequence with its context. Other DNA sequences in the same sample also yield this CDR3. This entry belongs to a study of blood T cell repertoires in COVID-19. Whole-study context: Sample material is recorded as cDNA or gDNA derived from T cells, B-cell-depleted T cells, or PBMCs.

Profiling relied on immunoSEQ multiplex PCR, and the TCRdb table lists in-frame clones only, not all of them. Here the sample spans a few hundred thousand clones, roughly nine tenths being singletons. The length of the CDR3 is 16 residues. The germline gives CDR1 SEHNR, CDR2 FQNEAQ (reference sequence). V was pared by 0 bases and J by 4 bases, with 13 bases between. Material for sequencing was PBMCs or T cells enriched from blood (not recorded which). The clonotype comes from an older woman who had recovered from COVID-19. This sequence joins TRBV7-9 and TRBJ1-5; possibly TRBD1 for D (6 bases). The CDR3 reads CASSLATGRGNQPQHF. The CDR3 coding sequence is TGTGCCAGCAGCTTAGCTACAGGGCGGGGGAATCAGCCCCAGCATTTT.